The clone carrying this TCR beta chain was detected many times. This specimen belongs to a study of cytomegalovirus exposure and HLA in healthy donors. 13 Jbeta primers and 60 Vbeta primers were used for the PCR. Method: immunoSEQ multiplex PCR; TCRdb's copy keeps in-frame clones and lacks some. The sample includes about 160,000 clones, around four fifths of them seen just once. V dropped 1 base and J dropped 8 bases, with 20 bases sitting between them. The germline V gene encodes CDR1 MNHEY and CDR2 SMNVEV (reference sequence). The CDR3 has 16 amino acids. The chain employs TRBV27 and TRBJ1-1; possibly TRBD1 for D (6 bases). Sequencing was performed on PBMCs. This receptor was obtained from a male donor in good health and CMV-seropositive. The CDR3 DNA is TGTGCCAGCAGTTTATTATTTGGGACACCTGACGGGGAAGCTTTCTTT. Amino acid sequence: CASSLLFGTPDGEAFF.